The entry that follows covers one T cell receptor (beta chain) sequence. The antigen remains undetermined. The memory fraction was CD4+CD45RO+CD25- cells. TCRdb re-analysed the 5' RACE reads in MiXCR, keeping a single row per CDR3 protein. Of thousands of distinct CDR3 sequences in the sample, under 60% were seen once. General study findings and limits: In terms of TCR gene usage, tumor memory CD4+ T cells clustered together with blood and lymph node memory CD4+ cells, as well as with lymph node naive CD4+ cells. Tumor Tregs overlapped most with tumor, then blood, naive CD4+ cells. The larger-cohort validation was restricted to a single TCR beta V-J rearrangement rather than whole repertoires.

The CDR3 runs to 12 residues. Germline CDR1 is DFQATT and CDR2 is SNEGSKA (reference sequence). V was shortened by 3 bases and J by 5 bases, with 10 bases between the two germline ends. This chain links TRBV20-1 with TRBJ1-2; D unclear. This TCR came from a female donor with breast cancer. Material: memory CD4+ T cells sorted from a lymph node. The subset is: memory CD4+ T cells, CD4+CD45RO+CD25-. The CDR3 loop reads CSARWQAYGYTF. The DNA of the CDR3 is TGCAGTGCTAGGTGGCAGGCTTATGGCTACACCTTC.